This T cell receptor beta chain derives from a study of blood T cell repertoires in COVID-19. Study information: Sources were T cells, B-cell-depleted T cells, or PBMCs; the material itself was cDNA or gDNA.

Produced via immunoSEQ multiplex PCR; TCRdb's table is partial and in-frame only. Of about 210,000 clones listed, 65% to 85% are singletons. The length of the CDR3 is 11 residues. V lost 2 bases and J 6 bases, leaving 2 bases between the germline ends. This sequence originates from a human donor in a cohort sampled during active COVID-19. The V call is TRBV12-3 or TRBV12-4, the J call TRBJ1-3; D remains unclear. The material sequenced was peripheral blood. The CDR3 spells CASSLQNTIYF. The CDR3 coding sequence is TGTGCCAGCAGTTTACAAAACACCATATATTTT.